This TCR beta chain derives from a study of blood T cell repertoires in COVID-19. Study-level information: The study drew acute and convalescent COVID-19 samples from the United States, Italy and Spain. T cells, B-cell-depleted T cells, or PBMCs provided the cDNA or gDNA that served as material.

CDR3 length equals 14 residues. Germline V gives CDR1 LGHDT, CDR2 YNNKEL (reference sequence). The V and J ends lost 0 bases and 6 bases respectively, with 9 bases between them. Source study methods: Cell counts per sample came from amplifying reference gene primers. Sequencing was performed with immunoSEQ multiplex PCR; in TCRdb, only in-frame clones are kept and a portion is missing. V and J calls plus clone size are reproduced from that table; the DNA served to infer D and trimming. The data show some 49,000 clones, approximately 81% seen once. Seattle patient enrollment occurred during active infection, with longitudinal follow-up thereafter.

The receptor was derived from a woman of 80 years or more with COVID-19, enrolled during active disease. The rearrangement joins TRBV3-1 (or the pseudogene TRBV3-2) to TRBJ1-5; no reliable D call. The specimen was peripheral blood. The CDR3 DNA follows: TGTGCCAGCAGCCAAGACAGTGATCGTCAGCCCCAGCATTTT. This gives the protein CASSQDSDRQPQHF.